The 13 T cell receptor beta chains below all came from one sample that was sequenced in a study of neurological immune-mediated disorders. The time point here: longitudinal time-point 2. Using its own MiXCR run on the 5' RACE reads, TCRdb lists one record per CDR3 protein. The sample includes about 80,000 distinct CDR3 sequences, approximately 6% of them seen just once. The sample comprised PBMCs. The receptors derive from an older woman with multiple sclerosis.

V usage is TRBV20-1 and J usage is TRBJ2-3, with TRBD1 as a possible D gene (6 bases). Trimming removed 5 bases from V and 2 bases from J, with 23 bases in between. CDR1 is DFQATT, CDR2 SNEGSKA, per germline (reference sequence). The CDR3 consists of 17 residues. CDR3 in amino acids: CSAPYYQRTVYTDTQYF. DNA of the CDR3: TGCAGTGCTCCTTATTACCAGAGGACAGTTTACACAGATACGCAGTATTTT.

This clonotype is labeled as medium-sized. The CDR3 here is CASSGSIRELFF. CDR3 in DNA: TGTGCCAGCAGCGGGTCCATTAGGGAGCTGTTTTTT. This chain connects TRBV7-9 to TRBJ2-2; no clear D. The CDR3 contains 12 residues. V lost 5 bases, J lost 9 bases, and 10 bases lay in between. Germline values: CDR1 SEHNR, CDR2 FQNEAQ (reference sequence).

V and J are TRBV2 and TRBJ2-1; 15 bases map to TRBD2. V was clipped by 6 bases and J by 3 bases; unmatched bases: 3. The CDR3 length is 16 residues. From germline, CDR1 is SNHLY and CDR2 FYNNEI. CDR3 loop: CASRKGLAGGYNEQFF. The DNA for the CDR3 is TGTGCCAGCAGAAAGGGACTAGCGGGGGGCTACAATGAGCAGTTCTTC.

Ten or more counts support this clonotype. The rearrangement links TRBV10-3 to TRBJ2-1, with 9 bases aligning to TRBD2. The germline V gene encodes CDR1 ENHRY and CDR2 SYGVKD. There are 16 residues in the CDR3. V shed 0 bases, J shed 4 bases, and the junction held 4 bases outside the gene matches. The CDR3 DNA reads as TGTGCCATCAGTGAGTCCCTAGCGGGGTATTACAATGAGCAGTTCTTC. Translating it yields CAISESLAGYYNEQFF.

This clonotype has at least ten counts. The chain uses TRBV12-3 or TRBV12-4 and TRBJ1-4; tentative D call: TRBD1 (5 bases). The CDR3 loop spans 12 amino acids. V was clipped by 7 bases and J by 7 bases, with 10 bases between them. In nucleotides, the CDR3 is TGTGCCAGCACTCGTGGGACTGAAAAACTGTTTTTT. Protein: CASTRGTEKLFF.

This clonotype was picked up many times. This rearrangement joins TRBV20-1 to TRBJ2-7; 9 nucleotides line up with TRBD1. The germline V gene encodes CDR1 DFQATT and CDR2 SNEGSKA (reference sequence). V lost 2 bases and J lost 1; bases outside the gene matches: 9. The length of the CDR3 is 16 residues. CDR3 in DNA: TGCAGTGCTAGACCGCTACCGGGACAGGGATCCTACGAGCAGTACTTC. Its protein product is CSARPLPGQGSYEQYF.

This clonotype showed up many times. This chain joins TRBV20-1 and TRBJ1-1; maybe TRBD1 (5 bases). The CDR3 sequence is 13 residues long. Germline CDR1 is DFQATT and CDR2 is SNEGSKA (reference sequence). Deletions cut 5 bases from V and 5 bases from J, with 15 bases between. The CDR3 loop is CSAPQQAGTEAFF. CDR3 nucleotide sequence: TGCAGTGCTCCACAACAGGCGGGAACTGAAGCTTTCTTT.

This clonotype was found a few times. The chain's CDR3 is CAWSRRKTQYF. In DNA form, the CDR3 reads TGTGCCTGGAGCAGACGCAAGACCCAGTACTTC. The chain joins TRBV30 to TRBJ2-5; D is undetermined. Per the germline V gene, CDR1 is GTSNPN and CDR2 is SVGIG (reference sequence). Trimming pared 3 bases from V and 6 bases from J, leaving 8 bases between. The CDR3 length is 11 residues. The variable domain in full, completed from reference TRBV30 and TRBJ2-5, reads SQTIHQWPATLVQPVGSPLSLECTVEGTSNPNLYWYRQAAGRGLQLLFYSVGIGQISSEVPQNLSASRPQDRQFILSSKKLLLSDSGFYLCAWSRRKTQYFGPGTRLLVL.

This clonotype came up many times. V is TRBV12-3 or TRBV12-4 and J is TRBJ1-4; no clear D gene. Between the trimmed V and J ends, which lost 5 bases and 15 bases, there was a span of 19 bases. The CDR3 loop spans 13 amino acids. This CDR3 is CASSKWTADRLFF. As DNA, the CDR3 is TGTGCCAGCAGTAAATGGACGGCAGATAGGTTGTTTTTT.

A remark on this clonotype: Possible read error: a much larger clone is one base away. The chain is built from TRBV27 and TRBJ1-1; no clear D gene. This CDR3 comprises 13 residues. Germline V CDR1 and CDR2: MNHEY, SMNVEV (reference sequence). The CDR3 protein is CVSREWRNTEAFF. For the CDR3, the DNA is TGTGTCAGCAGAGAGTGGCGGAACACTGAAGCTTTCTTT.

This clonotype showed up many times. V usage is TRBV29-1 and J usage is TRBJ1-2; 7 nucleotides line up with TRBD1. The germline CDR1 and CDR2 sequences are SQVTM and ANQGSEA. The CDR3 is 12 residues long. The ends lost 5 bases at V and 7 bases at J; junction bases unmatched: 7. The CDR3 sequence: CSVWTGDGGYTF. The DNA for the CDR3 is TGCAGCGTTTGGACAGGTGACGGTGGCTACACCTTC.

There are many counts of this clonotype. This chain joins TRBV5-1 and TRBJ2-7; D not certain. V lost 10 bases and J lost 6, with 17 bases in between. The CDR3 has 12 amino acids. From germline, CDR1 is SGHRS and CDR2 YFSETQ. CDR3 sequence reads: CALSSLATEQYF. For the CDR3, the DNA is TGCGCCCTTTCTAGTTTGGCCACCGAGCAGTACTTC.

This clonotype appeared a few times. This may be a read error: a much more frequent sequence differs by one nucleotide. This sequence joins TRBV12-3 or TRBV12-4 and TRBJ2-2; D gene unclear. The V gene lost 3 bases and the J gene lost 0 bases, with 8 bases spanning the gap. The CDR3 extends over 15 amino acids. DNA for the CDR3: TGTGCCAGCAGTTTCTGGACGGCGAACACCGGGGAGCTGTTTTTT. Residues: CASSFWTANTGELFF.